This T cell receptor beta chain is drawn from a study of blood T cell repertoires in COVID-19. Study details: Sample material is recorded as cDNA or gDNA derived from T cells, B-cell-depleted T cells, or PBMCs.

Seattle patients were enrolled during active infection and followed longitudinally. The authors' processing: How many nucleated cells were present was estimated from reference gene primer amplification. Some clones are missing from TCRdb's copy, which holds only in-frame ones; the method was immunoSEQ multiplex PCR. That table supplies the V and J calls and clone size; D and trimming were determined from the DNA. The repertoire includes approximately 140,000 clones, 70% to 90% of them detected once, and around 8% sits in the top ten. CDR3 length: 12 amino acids. Trimming left V 6 bases short and J 7 bases short, with 12 bases between.

The receptor was isolated from a woman aged 55 to 70 with COVID-19, enrolled during active disease. The chain employs TRBV12-3 or TRBV12-4 and TRBJ1-2; D is unresolved. Specimen: peripheral blood. In DNA form, the CDR3 reads TGTGCCAGCAGCCTCTCGGAGGGTGGCTACACCTTC. Residues: CASSLSEGGYTF.